The rows below give T cell receptor beta chains drawn from one sample of a study of cytomegalovirus exposure and HLA in healthy donors. Measured with immunoSEQ multiplex PCR; TCRdb has only the in-frame clones, and not every one. In the table there are approximately 180,000 clones, roughly 76% of which are singletons. Sequencing was carried out using PBMCs. The receptors here all came from a woman aged 18-29 years in good health and CMV-seropositive. Each CDR3 is given with its conserved first and last residue. The D gene is left open where the match is weak. A clone size is listed for some rows: how often the clone was seen (once, few, many), or a class if it is expanded.

D: TRBD1
J: TRBJ1-6
size: few
V: TRBV11-2
DNA: TGTGCCAGCAGTCATTACCGGGACAGGGGTTTTCCACCCCTCCACTTT
CDR3: CASSHYRDRGFPPLHF

D: .
J: TRBJ2-1
size: .
V: TRBV30
DNA: TGTGCCTGGTCCACGGTTGAGCAGTTCTTC
CDR3: CAWSTVEQFF

D: .
J: TRBJ1-1
size: .
V: TRBV7-8
DNA: TGTGCCAGCAGCGCCAGGGTTACTGAAGCTTTCTTT
CDR3: CASSARVTEAFF

D: TRBD1
J: TRBJ2-7
size: few
V: TRBV10-3
DNA: TGTGCCATCAGCGAAGGGGACAGGGGGGCCTACGAGCAGTACTTC
CDR3: CAISEGDRGAYEQYF

D: .
J: TRBJ1-1
size: .
V: TRBV7-2
DNA: TGTGCCAGCAGCTTCGGGATGACTGAAGCTTTCTTT
CDR3: CASSFGMTEAFF

D: .
J: TRBJ2-5
size: .
V: TRBV7-6
DNA: TGTGCCAGCAGCTTATCCGCAGGGTTCCGAGAGACCCAGTACTTC
CDR3: CASSLSAGFRETQYF

D: TRBD1
J: TRBJ2-7
size: .
V: TRBV7-2
DNA: TGTGCCAGCAGCCCCCGGGACAGGGGTTACGAGCAGTACTTC
CDR3: CASSPRDRGYEQYF

D: .
J: TRBJ1-2
size: once
V: TRBV28
DNA: TGTGCCAGCAGTTCGGACAGCTACCTCTCTGGCTACACCTTC
CDR3: CASSSDSYLSGYTF

D: .
J: TRBJ2-2
size: .
V: TRBV5-1
DNA: TGCGCCAGCAGCCCAAGACAGGTCGCGGGCACCGGGGAGCTGTTTTTT
CDR3: CASSPRQVAGTGELFF

D: TRBD2
J: TRBJ2-7
size: .
V: TRBV2
DNA: TGTGCCGCTCGGGGCGGTAGCGGGGGTCTCTCCTACGAGCAGTACTTC
CDR3: CAARGGSGGLSYEQYF

D: .
J: TRBJ1-3
size: .
V: TRBV19
DNA: TGTGCCAGTAGTCCACGTACAGCTTCTGGAAACACCATATATTTT
CDR3: CASSPRTASGNTIYF

D: .
J: TRBJ1-6
size: .
V: TRBV27
DNA: TGTGCCAGCAGTTTAGTTCCCAGTTCACCCCTCCACTTT
CDR3: CASSLVPSSPLHF

D: .
J: TRBJ1-2
size: .
V: TRBV4-3
DNA: TGCGCCAGCAGCCAAGAAACTGTGGGGGCTGAACGGGCTAACTATGGCTACACCTTC
CDR3: CASSQETVGAERANYGYTF

D: TRBD2
J: TRBJ2-2
size: .
V: TRBV5-4
DNA: TGTGCCAGCAGCTCCCCGGGGGGGGGCCGCACCGGGGAGCTGTTTTTT
CDR3: CASSSPGGGRTGELFF

D: .
J: TRBJ1-2
size: .
V: TRBV9
DNA: TGTGCCAGCAGCGTTCCCCCCACCTCAGATGGCTACACCTTC
CDR3: CASSVPPTSDGYTF

D: TRBD1
J: TRBJ1-1
size: once
V: TRBV6-6
DNA: TGTGCCAGCAGTTCCCAAGGACAGGGTCTGACTGAAGCTTTCTTT
CDR3: CASSSQGQGLTEAFF

D: .
J: TRBJ2-7
size: .
V: TRBV27
DNA: TGTGCCAGCGGGCCCCTCTACGAGCAGTACTTC
CDR3: CASGPLYEQYF

D: TRBD1
J: TRBJ2-7
size: .
V: TRBV29-1
DNA: TGCAGCATCACCTCGCAGAGGGACAGGGGCAACGAGCAGTACTTC
CDR3: CSITSQRDRGNEQYF

D: TRBD2
J: TRBJ2-1
size: .
V: TRBV29-1
DNA: TGCAGCGTTGTACTAGCGGGGGGGCACTACAATGAGCAGTTCTTC
CDR3: CSVVLAGGHYNEQFF

D: TRBD1
J: TRBJ2-7
size: .
V: TRBV7-9
DNA: TGTGCCAGCAGCGTAACCGGGACAGGAAGCTACGAGCAGTACTTC
CDR3: CASSVTGTGSYEQYF

D: TRBD1
J: TRBJ1-2
size: .
V: TRBV5-8
DNA: TGTGCCAGCAGCAGACCGGGACAGGGGGGTCTAACCCCACTCTATGGCTACACCTTC
CDR3: CASSRPGQGGLTPLYGYTF

D: TRBD1
J: TRBJ1-2
size: .
V: TRBV6-1
DNA: TGTGCCAGCAGTGAAACCGGGACAGGGGGGGGAGGATATGGCTACACCTTC
CDR3: CASSETGTGGGGYGYTF

D: TRBD2
J: TRBJ2-7
size: .
V: TRBV28
DNA: TGTGCCAGCAGCGGGGGGGTAGTCCCCTACGAGCAGTACTTC
CDR3: CASSGGVVPYEQYF

D: .
J: TRBJ2-5
size: .
V: TRBV10-3
DNA: TGTGCCATCAGGTCCCGCGGGGGCGGGGAGACCCAGTACTTC
CDR3: CAIRSRGGGETQYF

D: TRBD1
J: TRBJ2-5
size: .
V: TRBV7-2
DNA: TGTGCCAGCAGCGGACTGGGGACAGGGCAGCGGGAGACCCAGTACTTC
CDR3: CASSGLGTGQRETQYF

D: TRBD2
J: TRBJ2-3
size: once
V: TRBV28
DNA: TGTGCCAGCACGGGGGGGCACGGGCCGGGGGCGCAGTATTTT
CDR3: CASTGGHGPGAQYF

D: TRBD1
J: TRBJ1-2
size: .
V: TRBV6-4
DNA: TGTGCCAGCAGTGAAGTCGGGGACAGGGCACATGGCTACACCTTC
CDR3: CASSEVGDRAHGYTF

D: .
J: TRBJ2-4
size: once
V: TRBV5-1
DNA: TGCGCCAGCAGCCCGGTGGCCAAAAACATTCAGTACTTC
CDR3: CASSPVAKNIQYF

D: TRBD1
J: TRBJ1-5
size: .
V: TRBV6-1
DNA: TGTGCCAGCAGAGTGACAGGGGTGAGCAATCAGCCCCAGCATTTT
CDR3: CASRVTGVSNQPQHF

D: .
J: TRBJ1-4
size: .
V: TRBV9
DNA: TGTGCCAGCAGCGTAAGACCAGGTGAAAAACTGTTTTTT
CDR3: CASSVRPGEKLFF

D: TRBD1
J: TRBJ1-1
size: .
V: TRBV6-1
DNA: TGTGCCAGCAGTTCCGACAGGGGCACTGAAGCTTTCTTT
CDR3: CASSSDRGTEAFF

D: .
J: TRBJ2-5
size: once
V: TRBV28
DNA: TGTGCCAGCAGCGCTGCAGTTCAAGAGACCCAGTACTTC
CDR3: CASSAAVQETQYF

D: .
J: TRBJ1-1
size: .
V: TRBV19
DNA: TGTGCCAGTAGTCTGCAGGGCTTGGACACTGAAGCTTTCTTT
CDR3: CASSLQGLDTEAFF

D: TRBD2
J: TRBJ2-7
size: .
V: TRBV2
DNA: TGTGCCAGCCTGAGGACCACTAGCGGGGGCTCCTACGAGCAGTACTTC
CDR3: CASLRTTSGGSYEQYF

D: .
J: TRBJ2-5
size: .
V: TRBV5-1
DNA: TGCGCCAGCAGCTTGTTTGGCGAGACCCAGTACTTC
CDR3: CASSLFGETQYF

D: TRBD2
J: TRBJ2-1
size: .
V: TRBV7-2
DNA: TGTGCCAGCAGTTCCGGGACTAGCGAGTACAATGAGCAGTTCTTC
CDR3: CASSSGTSEYNEQFF

D: .
J: TRBJ1-1
size: .
V: TRBV5-4
DNA: TGTGCCAGCAGTATCCGGGTGAACACTGAAGCTTTCTTT
CDR3: CASSIRVNTEAFF

D: TRBD2
J: TRBJ2-7
size: .
V: TRBV10-3
DNA: TGTGCCATCAGAACGGGACTAGCGGGAGGTCCTCCCAGGGAGCAGTACTTC
CDR3: CAIRTGLAGGPPREQYF

D: .
J: TRBJ1-3
size: .
V: TRBV27
DNA: TGTGCCAGCAGGCCCGGGCAGGCGGGGGCAAACACCATATATTTT
CDR3: CASRPGQAGANTIYF

D: .
J: TRBJ2-5
size: .
V: TRBV7-9
DNA: TGTGCCAGCAGCTCCGGCCTGGTCTCCGGGGAGACCCAGTACTTC
CDR3: CASSSGLVSGETQYF

D: .
J: TRBJ2-5
size: .
V: TRBV28
DNA: TGTGCCAGCACAGGGCAGCCGGTTGGTTATATCCAAGAGACCCAGTACTTC
CDR3: CASTGQPVGYIQETQYF

D: .
J: TRBJ2-2
size: .
V: TRBV6-5
DNA: TGTGCCAGCAGACTAGCTTCCGGCACCGGGGAGCTGTTTTTT
CDR3: CASRLASGTGELFF

D: .
J: TRBJ2-3
size: .
V: TRBV5-6
DNA: TGTGCCAGCAGCACAGCCCTTAGCACAGATACGCAGTATTTT
CDR3: CASSTALSTDTQYF

D: TRBD2
J: TRBJ2-3
size: .
V: TRBV9
DNA: TGTGCCAGCAGCGTAGTCAGCGGGGCAGTCACAGATACGCAGTATTTT
CDR3: CASSVVSGAVTDTQYF

D: .
J: TRBJ2-7
size: few
V: TRBV6-1
DNA: TGTGCCAGTCGACAGGCGCCTGCCTACGAGCAGTACTTC
CDR3: CASRQAPAYEQYF

D: .
J: TRBJ1-1
size: few
V: TRBV7-6
DNA: TGTGCCAGCAGCTTAGAGTATCGGGGACAGAACACTGAAGCTTTCTTT
CDR3: CASSLEYRGQNTEAFF

D: .
J: TRBJ2-2
size: .
V: TRBV4-1
DNA: TGCGCCAGCAGCCACGCAGTTCCCGGGGAGCTGTTTTTT
CDR3: CASSHAVPGELFF

D: .
J: TRBJ1-3
size: few
V: TRBV6-5
DNA: TGTGCCAGCCGGGGGACTCGAAACACCATATATTTT
CDR3: CASRGTRNTIYF

D: TRBD1
J: TRBJ2-7
size: .
V: TRBV6-6
DNA: TGTGCCAGCAGAAAGGGGACAGGGGGCTTTGTCGAGCAGTACTTC
CDR3: CASRKGTGGFVEQYF

D: .
J: TRBJ2-5
size: .
V: TRBV27
DNA: TGTGCCAGCAGTTTAAGTGGGTTGGGACTTGGAGCGACCCAGTACTTC
CDR3: CASSLSGLGLGATQYF

D: TRBD1
J: TRBJ2-7
size: .
V: TRBV5-1
DNA: TGCGCCAGCAGCTTGGGGACAGGGAACCCCTACGAGCAGTACTTC
CDR3: CASSLGTGNPYEQYF

D: .
J: TRBJ2-3
size: .
V: TRBV19
DNA: TGTGCCAGTAGTATAGGGCGGGGCACAGATACGCAGTATTTT
CDR3: CASSIGRGTDTQYF

D: .
J: TRBJ2-1
size: .
V: TRBV11-3
DNA: TGTGCCAGCAGCCCATTAGGCGGGAATGAGCAGTTCTTC
CDR3: CASSPLGGNEQFF

D: TRBD1
J: TRBJ2-1
size: .
V: TRBV30
DNA: TGTGCCTGGGACAGGGAGAATGAGCAGTTCTTC
CDR3: CAWDRENEQFF

D: TRBD1
J: TRBJ1-2
size: .
V: TRBV7-9
DNA: TGTTCCAGCAGCTTAGGGGGCGTCCGTGGACAGGGGTCCTATGGCTACACCTTC
CDR3: CSSSLGGVRGQGSYGYTF

D: .
J: TRBJ1-6
size: .
V: TRBV27
DNA: TGTGCCAGCTCCCGGGACTTACTTAGCTCCTATAATTCACCCCTCCACTTT
CDR3: CASSRDLLSSYNSPLHF

D: TRBD1
J: TRBJ1-1
size: .
V: TRBV6-1
DNA: TGTGCCAGCAGTGCCGGACAGGCGAACACTGAAGCTTTCTTT
CDR3: CASSAGQANTEAFF